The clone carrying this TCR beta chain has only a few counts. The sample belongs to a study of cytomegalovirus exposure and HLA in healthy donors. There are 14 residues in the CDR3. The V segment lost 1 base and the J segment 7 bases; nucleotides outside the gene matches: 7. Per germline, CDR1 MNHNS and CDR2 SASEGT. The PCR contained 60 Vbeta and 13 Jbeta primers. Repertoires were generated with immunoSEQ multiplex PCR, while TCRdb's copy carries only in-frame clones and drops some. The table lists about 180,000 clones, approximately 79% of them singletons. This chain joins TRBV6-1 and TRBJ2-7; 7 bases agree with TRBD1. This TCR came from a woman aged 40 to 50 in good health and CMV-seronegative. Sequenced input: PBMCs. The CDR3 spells CASSEGYRGNEQYF. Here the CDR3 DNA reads TGTGCCAGCAGTGAAGGATACAGGGGTAATGAGCAGTACTTC.